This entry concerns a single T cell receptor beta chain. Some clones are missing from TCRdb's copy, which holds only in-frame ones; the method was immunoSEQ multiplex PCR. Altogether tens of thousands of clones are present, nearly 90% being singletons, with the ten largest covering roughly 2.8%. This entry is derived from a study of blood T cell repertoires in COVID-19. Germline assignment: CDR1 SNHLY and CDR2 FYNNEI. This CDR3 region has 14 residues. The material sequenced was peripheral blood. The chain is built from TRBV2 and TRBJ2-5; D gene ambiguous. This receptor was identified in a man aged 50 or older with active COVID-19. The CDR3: CATAVTALLETQYF. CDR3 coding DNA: TGTGCTACAGCAGTAACCGCTCTTTTAGAGACCCAGTACTTC.